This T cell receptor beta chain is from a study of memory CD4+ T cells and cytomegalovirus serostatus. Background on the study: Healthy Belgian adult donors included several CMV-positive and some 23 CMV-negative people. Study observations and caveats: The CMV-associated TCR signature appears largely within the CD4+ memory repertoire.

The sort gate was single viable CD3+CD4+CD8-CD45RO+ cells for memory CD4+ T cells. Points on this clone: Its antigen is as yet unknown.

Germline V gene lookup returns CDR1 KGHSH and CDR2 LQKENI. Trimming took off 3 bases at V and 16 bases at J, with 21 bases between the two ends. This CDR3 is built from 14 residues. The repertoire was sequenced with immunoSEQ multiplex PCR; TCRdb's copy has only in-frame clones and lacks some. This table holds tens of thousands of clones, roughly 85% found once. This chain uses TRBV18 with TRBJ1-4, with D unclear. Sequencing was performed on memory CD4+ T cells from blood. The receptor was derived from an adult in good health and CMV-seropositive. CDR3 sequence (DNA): TGTGCCAGCTCACCCCAAGGCCCGGGTGGAAGGGCGTTTTTT. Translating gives CASSPQGPGGRAFF. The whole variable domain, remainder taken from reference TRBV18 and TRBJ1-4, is NAGVMQNPRHLVRRRGQEARLRCSPMKGHSHVYWYRQLPEEGLKFMVYLQKENIIDESGMPKERFSAEFPKEGPSILRIQQVVRGDSAAYFCASSPQGPGGRAFFGSGTQLSVL.